These 13 T cell receptor beta chains came from one sample sequenced in a study of blood T cell repertoires in COVID-19. Some clones are missing from TCRdb's copy, which holds only in-frame ones; the method was immunoSEQ multiplex PCR. The sample consists of tens of thousands of clones, 85% of them appearing once. The material sequenced was peripheral blood. These receptors all come from a woman aged 60-70 years with acute or convalescent COVID-19.

To note about this clone: Germline and junction disagree at one end, which may indicate a read error. The V gene is TRBV11-2, the J gene TRBJ2-7; D is possibly TRBD2 (6 bases). The CDR3 contains 14 residues. Germline V gene sequence: CDR1 SGHAT, CDR2 FQNNGV. For the CDR3, the DNA is TGTGCCGGCAGCCCACGGGGGAGCAGGATCGAGCAGTACTTC. It codes for CAGSPRGSRIEQYF.

The V and J genes are TRBV29-1 and TRBJ2-5; D may be TRBD2 (7 bases). V was trimmed by 3 bases and J by 5 bases, leaving 13 bases between them. This CDR3 has 13 residues. CDR1 and CDR2 (germline): SQVTM, ANQGSEA. The CDR3 reads CSVDGGAWETQYF. The CDR3, as DNA: TGCAGCGTTGATGGGGGGGCATGGGAGACCCAGTACTTC. The full variable domain, its missing parts supplied by reference TRBV29-1 and TRBJ2-5, is SAVISQKPSRDICQRGTSLTIQCQVDSQVTMMFWYRQQPGQSLTLIATANQGSEATYESGFVIDKFPISRPNLTFSTLTVSNMSPEDSSIYLCSVDGGAWETQYFGPGTRLLVL.

The chain uses TRBV30 and TRBJ1-6; D remains unclear. CDR3 length: 15 amino acids. CDR1 is GTSNPN, CDR2 SVGIG, per germline (reference sequence). V lost 0 bases to trimming and J lost 2 bases, with 8 bases between them. The CDR3 DNA sequence: TGTGCCTGGAGTGTATCCGGGACCTATAATTCACCCCTCCACTTT. Its translation: CAWSVSGTYNSPLHF.

In DNA form, the CDR3 reads TGTGCCAGCAGTCCGTGGACAGGGTTGAACTATGGCTACACCTTC. Protein sequence: CASSPWTGLNYGYTF. This chain joins TRBV27 and TRBJ1-2; the match to TRBD1 covers 8 bases. The CDR3 totals 15 residues. The junction had 7 bases not matched to a gene; V was cut back by 5 bases and J by 2 bases. Looked up from germline, CDR1 is MNHEY and CDR2 is SMNVEV (reference sequence).

This clone showed up just a few times. V and J are TRBV10-3 and TRBJ1-2; D might be TRBD1 (5 bases). Germline V gene data show CDR1 as ENHRY and CDR2 as SYGVKD. Trimming left V 9 bases short and J 4 bases short, with 12 bases between. This CDR3 is built from 12 residues. CDR3 coding DNA: TGTGCCATGGGCGACAGTTTCTATGGCTACACCTTC. Its protein is CAMGDSFYGYTF.

The chain is built from TRBV19 and TRBJ2-7; D may be TRBD1 (6 bases). The CDR3 spans 10 residues. Germline CDR1 reads LNHDA; CDR2 reads SQIVND (reference sequence). CDR3 sequence: CATGNVEQYF. The CDR3 DNA sequence: TGTGCGACAGGTAATGTCGAGCAGTACTTC.

This sequence joins TRBV19 and TRBJ2-7; unclear D gene. Looked up from germline, CDR1 is LNHDA and CDR2 is SQIVND (reference sequence). Trimming left V 5 bases short and J 2 bases short, with 10 bases between. There are 13 residues in the CDR3. The CDR3 nucleotides read TGTGCCAGTAGTTACGGAGAAACCTACGAGCAGTACTTC. This gives the protein CASSYGETYEQYF.

In this sample, this clone turned up once. This sequence joins TRBV3-1 (or the pseudogene TRBV3-2) and TRBJ1-2; 8 nucleotides line up with TRBD1. The germline V gene encodes CDR1 LGHDT and CDR2 YNNKEL (reference sequence). With 4 bases clipped from V and 7 bases from J, the junction kept 5 bases outside the gene matches. The CDR3 length is 13 residues. Here the CDR3 DNA reads TGTGCCAGCAGCCCACAGGGGGTACGTGGCTACACCTTC. Encoded protein: CASSPQGVRGYTF.

The rearrangement joins TRBV7-8 to TRBJ2-7; tentatively, D is TRBD1 (5 bases). The V gene lost 5 bases and the J gene lost 3 bases, with 14 bases spanning the gap. The CDR3 extends over 14 amino acids. Looked up from germline, CDR1 is SGHVS and CDR2 is FQNEAQ. The CDR3 loop reads CASSPTDSYYEQYF. DNA of the CDR3: TGTGCCAGCAGCCCGACAGACAGCTACTACGAGCAGTACTTC.

The genes are TRBV27 and TRBJ1-1; TRBD1 might be the D (6 bases). This CDR3 has 12 residues. V was cut by 6 bases and J by 1 base, with 6 bases left in between. CDR1 and CDR2 from the germline V gene are MNHEY and SMNVEV (reference sequence). The CDR3 DNA reads TGTGCCAGCAGCAGGGGGAACACTGAAGCTTTCTTT. It yields the protein CASSRGNTEAFF.

This rearrangement joins TRBV12-3 or TRBV12-4 to TRBJ1-1, with 10 bases that match TRBD1. The CDR3 is made up of 13 amino acids. The ends lost 5 bases at V and 8 bases at J; junction bases unmatched: 5. CDR3: CASSRDRGREAFF. The CDR3 DNA is TGTGCCAGCAGTAGAGACAGGGGGCGAGAAGCTTTCTTT.

The J gene is TRBJ2-1, the V gene TRBV19; D call uncertain. The CDR3 runs to 13 residues. Between the trimmed V and J ends, which lost 5 bases and 3 bases, there was a span of 8 bases. CDR1 and CDR2 from the germline V gene are LNHDA and SQIVND (reference sequence). Here the CDR3 DNA reads TGTGCCAGTAGTGCGGCCCTCTACAATGAGCAGTTCTTC. It encodes CASSAALYNEQFF.

The genes are TRBV6-5 and TRBJ1-4, with 8 nucleotides matching TRBD1. The V and J ends lost 4 bases and 7 bases, in that order; junction bases with no gene match: 8. Germline V CDR1 and CDR2: MNHEY, SVGAGI. This CDR3 contains 15 residues. The CDR3 sequence is CASSFRTGSGEKLFF. The DNA of the CDR3 is TGTGCCAGCAGTTTCCGGACAGGGTCAGGTGAAAAACTGTTTTTT.